These 9 T cell receptor beta chains were all obtained from the same sample, sequenced in a study of blood T cell repertoires in COVID-19. Sequencing was performed with immunoSEQ multiplex PCR; in TCRdb, only in-frame clones are kept and a portion is missing. The sample yields fewer than 250,000 clones, about 82% seen once. Sequencing was performed on peripheral blood. These TCRs come from a woman in her sixties with active or convalescent COVID-19.

In this sample, this clone turned up once. The chain recombines TRBV28 with TRBJ2-1, with 9 bases aligning to TRBD1. Losses at the gene ends were 1 base for V and 5 bases for J; bases not matched to a gene: 6. Germline CDR1 MDHEN, CDR2 SYDVKM. The CDR3 is made up of 16 amino acids. The CDR3 region is CASSLFGTGKNNEQFF. Here the CDR3 DNA reads TGTGCCAGCAGTTTATTTGGGACAGGGAAAAACAATGAGCAGTTCTTC.

This rearrangement joins TRBV2 to TRBJ2-4, with D unclear. Deletions cut 5 bases from V and 0 bases from J, with 14 bases between. CDR1 and CDR2 from the germline V gene are SNHLY and FYNNEI. CDR3 length: 16 residues. This chain's CDR3 is CASSLDSRLAKNIQYF. The CDR3 region has the DNA TGTGCCAGCAGTTTAGACTCTCGACTAGCCAAAAACATTCAGTACTTC.

The V call is TRBV3-1 (or the pseudogene TRBV3-2), the J call TRBJ2-1; weak D call: TRBD1 (5 bases). Trimming took off 4 bases at V and 5 bases at J, with 15 bases between the two ends. Looked up from germline, CDR1 is LGHDT and CDR2 is YNNKEL (reference sequence). The CDR3 is 15 amino acids. The DNA of the CDR3 is TGTGCCAGCAGCCCTCTCCAGGGCCGAAACAATGAGCAGTTCTTC. The encoded protein is CASSPLQGRNNEQFF.

The gene calls are TRBV28 and TRBJ1-1, with D maybe TRBD1 (5 bases). CDR3 size: 15 residues. Germline loops: CDR1 MDHEN, CDR2 SYDVKM. Trimming cost V 6 bases and J 3 bases, with 17 bases left between them. CDR3: CASSPQRGADTEAFF. Here the CDR3 DNA reads TGTGCCAGCAGCCCGCAAAGGGGTGCGGACACTGAAGCTTTCTTT.

The V call is TRBV6-6, the J call TRBJ2-2; D possibly corresponds to TRBD1 (6 bases). This CDR3 has 17 residues. Germline CDR1 reads MNHNY; CDR2 reads SVGAGI (reference sequence). V lost 5 bases, J lost 0 bases, and 16 bases lay in between. The CDR3 DNA reads as TGTGCCAGCAGTCCGATTGGACAGAGCTCGAACACCGGGGAGCTGTTTTTT. This translates into CASSPIGQSSNTGELFF.

The chain employs TRBV19 and TRBJ2-1; TRBD2 matches at 8 bases. Germline values: CDR1 LNHDA, CDR2 SQIVND (reference sequence). The V gene end was trimmed by 5 bases and the J gene end by 2 bases; junction bases not matched to a gene: 5. CDR3 length: 15 amino acids. The CDR3, as DNA: TGTGCCAGTAGTTTCCGACTAGCGACCTACAATGAGCAGTTCTTC. This codes for CASSFRLATYNEQFF.

This chain joins TRBV27 and TRBJ2-7; D perhaps matches TRBD1 (5 bases). This CDR3 has 15 residues. The V end was cut by 3 bases, the J end by 7 bases, with 19 bases between. Germline-derived CDR1 and CDR2 are MNHEY and SMNVEV (reference sequence). The CDR3 here is CASSLVGRVRVEQYF. CDR3 nucleotides: TGTGCCAGCAGTTTGGTGGGCAGGGTCCGCGTTGAGCAGTACTTC.

Notes on this clone: This same CDR3 is encoded by further DNA sequences in the sample. The chain combines TRBV12-3 or TRBV12-4 with TRBJ1-2; no reliable D call. The CDR3 loop spans 13 amino acids. V lost 1 base and J 2 bases, leaving 5 bases between the germline ends. The CDR3 bases are TGTGCCAGCAGTTTAGACAGAAACTATGGCTACACCTTC. Amino acid sequence: CASSLDRNYGYTF.

The J gene is TRBJ2-7, the V gene TRBV6-1; 7 bases agree with TRBD2. This CDR3 region has 14 residues. The germline gives CDR1 MNHNS, CDR2 SASEGT. Trimming at V came to 2 bases and at J to 7 bases, leaving 8 bases not matched to a gene. CDR3 sequence (DNA): TGTGCCAGCAGTGAATTGGGGGGGGTCGGGGAGCAGTACGTC. It specifies CASSELGGVGEQYV.